The entry below describes one T cell receptor beta chain. Antigen specificity is unknown. The data belong to a study of OX40 agonist ivuxolimab in advanced cancers. Study results and caveats: Dose levels from 0.1 to 3.0 mg/kg saw CD4+ and CD8+ blood T cells expand clonally by week 6. Expanded peripheral T-cell antigen specificity went undetermined. Among the lowest peripheral clonal expansion occurred in 0.1-3.0 mg/kg partial responders.

The CDR3 has 19 amino acids. TCRdb's copy holds only in-frame clones and misses some; the assay was immunoSEQ multiplex PCR. The sample consists of about 74,000 clones, about 90% of them appearing once. The sequence came from an adult with an advanced solid tumor such as melanoma, head and neck, liver or kidney cancer. V gene TRBV21-1 combines with J gene TRBJ1-5; whether TRBD1, the table's D call, matches the DNA was not checked. TRBV21-1 is designated a pseudogene. The input for sequencing was CD4+ or CD8+ T cells sorted from blood, taken in a trial of the OX40 agonist ivuxolimab. This chain's CDR3 is CASSKARDRGKVWDQPQHF. CDR3 nucleotide sequence: TGTGCCAGCAGCAAAGCGCGGGACAGGGGTAAAGTTTGGGATCAGCCCCAGCATTTT.